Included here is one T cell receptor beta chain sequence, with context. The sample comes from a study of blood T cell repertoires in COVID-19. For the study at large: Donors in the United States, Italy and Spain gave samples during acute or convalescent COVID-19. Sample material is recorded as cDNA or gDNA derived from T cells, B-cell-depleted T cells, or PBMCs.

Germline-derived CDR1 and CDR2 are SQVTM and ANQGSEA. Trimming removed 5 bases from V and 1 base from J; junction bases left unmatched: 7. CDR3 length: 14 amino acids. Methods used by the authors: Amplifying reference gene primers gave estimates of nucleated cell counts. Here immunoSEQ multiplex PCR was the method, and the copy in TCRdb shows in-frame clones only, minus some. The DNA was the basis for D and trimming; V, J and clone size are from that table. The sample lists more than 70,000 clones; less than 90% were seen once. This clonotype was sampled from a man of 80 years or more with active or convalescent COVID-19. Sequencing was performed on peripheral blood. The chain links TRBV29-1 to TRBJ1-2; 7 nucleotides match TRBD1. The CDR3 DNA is TGCAGCGTTAAACAGGGGTTTGGTAACTATGGCTACACCTTC. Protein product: CSVKQGFGNYGYTF.